This T cell receptor beta chain was documented in a study of blood T cell repertoires in COVID-19. At the level of the study: COVID-19 samples from acute and convalescent phases originated in the United States, Italy and Spain.

V gave up 3 bases and J gave up 0 bases; unmatched junction bases: 11. This CDR3 region has 19 residues. The germline CDR1 and CDR2 sequences are SGHAT and FQNNGV. Libraries were prepared by immunoSEQ multiplex PCR; TCRdb keeps only in-frame clonotypes and omits some of them. The table has about 160,000 clones, over 70% seen once. The rearrangement uses TRBV11-2 and TRBJ1-3, with 10 bases aligning to TRBD1. The sequence derives from a woman aged 50 to 65 in a cohort exposed to, infected with or recovered from COVID-19 (not recorded which). Sequenced: PBMCs or T cells enriched from blood (not recorded which). The CDR3 DNA sequence: TGTGCCAGCAGCTTCGGGACAGGGGACAGAGGGCCCTCTGGAAACACCATATATTTT. Residues: CASSFGTGDRGPSGNTIYF.